The present TCR beta chain was sequenced within a study of brain metastases from non-small cell lung cancer. Trimming removed 2 bases at V and 6 bases at J, with 11 bases between. Looked up from germline, CDR1 is KGHSH and CDR2 is LQKENI. The length of the CDR3 is 15 residues. Some clones are missing from TCRdb's copy, which holds only in-frame ones; the method was immunoSEQ multiplex PCR. Of several hundred clones in the sample, just over 85% were seen once. This clone has just one count. The J gene is TRBJ1-6, the V gene TRBV18; unclear D gene. The sample was tumor-adjacent normal tissue. This TCR came from a donor at least 40 years old with non-small cell lung cancer. The CDR3 nucleotides are TGTGCCAGCTCACCATCGGGATCGATTAATTCACCCCTCCACTTT. Amino acids: CASSPSGSINSPLHF.